Listed here are 20 T cell receptor beta chains from one sample, sequenced in a study of cytomegalovirus exposure and HLA in healthy donors. Both 60 Vbeta primers and 13 Jbeta primers went into the PCR. Produced via immunoSEQ multiplex PCR; TCRdb's table is partial and in-frame only. The sample shows about 190,000 clones, 65% to 85% of them seen only once. The specimen was PBMCs. The source of these receptors is a woman younger than 30 in good health and CMV-seronegative.

The table lists this clone with a few counts. The genes are TRBV30 and TRBJ2-1; TRBD1 aligns across 7 bases. V was pared by 3 bases and J by 7 bases, with 9 bases of the junction left unmatched. CDR3 size: 14 residues. CDR1 GTSNPN and CDR2 SVGIG come from the germline V gene (reference sequence). CDR3 DNA sequence: TGTGCCTGGAGCGCCCGACAGGGTTGGAATGAGCAGTTCTTC. Amino acids: CAWSARQGWNEQFF. Variable domain in full (rest from reference TRBV30 and TRBJ2-1): SQTIHQWPATLVQPVGSPLSLECTVEGTSNPNLYWYRQAAGRGLQLLFYSVGIGQISSEVPQNLSASRPQDRQFILSSKKLLLSDSGFYLCAWSARQGWNEQFFGPGTRLTVL.

V is TRBV6-6 and J is TRBJ1-5; 7 nucleotides align to TRBD1. Losses at the gene ends were 6 bases for V and 3 bases for J; bases not matched to a gene: 11. CDR1 is MNHNY, CDR2 SVGAGI, per germline (reference sequence). This CDR3 has 16 residues. CDR3 nucleotide sequence: TGTGCCAGCAGCAACCGGGACAGTCAAGACAATCAGCCCCAGCATTTT. Amino acid sequence: CASSNRDSQDNQPQHF.

V and J are TRBV29-1 and TRBJ2-1, with 11 bases lining up with TRBD1. Germline V gives CDR1 SQVTM, CDR2 ANQGSEA. The CDR3 is 14 residues long. V shed 6 bases and J 8 bases; nucleotides not matched to a gene: 9. In DNA, the CDR3 is TGCAGCGTCCGCTTCGGACAGGGGGCCCATGAGCAGTTCTTC. This codes for CSVRFGQGAHEQFF.

The chain uses TRBV30 and TRBJ2-5; 10 nucleotides align to TRBD2. Germline V gives CDR1 GTSNPN, CDR2 SVGIG (reference sequence). This CDR3 region has 17 residues. J was trimmed by 3 bases and V by 1 base; bases with no gene match: 11. The CDR3 here is CAWSAQLAGISKETQYF. The CDR3 region has the DNA TGTGCCTGGAGTGCCCAACTAGCGGGGATATCAAAAGAGACCCAGTACTTC.

CDR3 DNA sequence: TGCGCCAGCAGCTTGGTAGGCAGGGGGCACACCGGGGAGCTGTTTTTT. As protein: CASSLVGRGHTGELFF. The chain uses TRBV5-1 and TRBJ2-2, with TRBD1 identical over 8 bases. Germline CDR1 reads SGHRS; CDR2 reads YFSETQ. Trimming cost V 0 bases and J 3 bases; bases outside gene matches: 4. The CDR3 spans 16 residues.

This chain uses TRBV18 with TRBJ1-1; no clear D gene. In germline, CDR1 is KGHSH, CDR2 LQKENI. V was pared by 0 bases and J by 4 bases, with 6 bases between. This CDR3 region has 13 residues. DNA of the CDR3: TGTGCCAGCTCACCACCGGGAGGCACTGAAGCTTTCTTT. Its translation is CASSPPGGTEAFF.

The chain uses TRBV19 and TRBJ1-4, with 7 bases lining up with TRBD1. From germline, CDR1 is LNHDA and CDR2 SQIVND (reference sequence). V shed 7 bases, J shed 8 bases, and the junction held 7 bases outside the gene matches. The CDR3 extends over 13 amino acids. The CDR3 protein is CASIAQGNEKLFF. The CDR3 nucleotides read TGTGCCAGTATCGCACAGGGGAACGAAAAACTGTTTTTT.

J is TRBJ2-3 and V is TRBV15; D perhaps matches TRBD1 (5 bases). Germline V gene sequence: CDR1 LNHNV, CDR2 YYDKDF (reference sequence). Deletions cut 8 bases from V and 3 bases from J, with 12 bases between. The CDR3 sequence is 13 residues long. For the CDR3, the DNA is TGTGCCACCGGGGTCAGGGAAACAGATACGCAGTATTTT. Residues: CATGVRETDTQYF.

The rearrangement joins TRBV25-1 to TRBJ2-1; 8 bases match TRBD1. Germline V gives CDR1 MGHDK, CDR2 SYGVNS. CDR3 length equals 14 residues. The J segment lost 8 bases and the V segment lost 2 bases, leaving 5 bases of the junction unmatched. The DNA for the CDR3 is TGTGCCAGCAGTGAAGTGACAGGGGTAGATGAGCAGTTCTTC. Amino acid sequence: CASSEVTGVDEQFF.

This rearrangement joins TRBV29-1 to TRBJ2-1; TRBD2 matches 7 bases. This CDR3 spans 12 amino acids. CDR1 is SQVTM, CDR2 ANQGSEA, per germline. J was trimmed by 6 bases and V by 5 bases; bases with no gene match: 4. CDR3 coding DNA: TGCAGCGTTTCTGGACTAGTCAATGAGCAGTTCTTC. Amino acid sequence: CSVSGLVNEQFF.

The chain combines TRBV19 with TRBJ1-5; maybe TRBD1 (6 bases). The CDR3 contains 16 residues. Trimming shortened V by 0 bases and J by 4 bases, and 13 bases separated the two germline ends. Germline V lookup: CDR1 LNHDA, CDR2 SQIVND (reference sequence). CDR3 sequence (DNA): TGTGCCAGTAGTATAGATCCGGGGGGGGCAAATCAGCCCCAGCATTTT. Amino acids: CASSIDPGGANQPQHF.

The chain employs TRBV28 and TRBJ2-2; D possibly corresponds to TRBD1 (6 bases). V was shortened by 7 bases and J by 7 bases, with 25 bases between the two germline ends. CDR1 and CDR2 (germline): MDHEN, SYDVKM. The CDR3 runs to 17 residues. CDR3 nucleotide sequence: TGTGCCAGCAATTTTCCCAATTCAGGGGTAATTAACGGGGAGCTGTTTTTT. Its translation is CASNFPNSGVINGELFF.

The chain joins TRBV27 to TRBJ2-1, with D possibly matching TRBD1 (6 bases). This CDR3 contains 15 residues. Trimming took 0 bases from V and 7 from J, leaving 13 bases between them. The germline V gene has CDR1 MNHEY and CDR2 SMNVEV (reference sequence). This CDR3 is CASSLSGHSRNEQFF. The CDR3 DNA sequence: TGTGCCAGCAGTTTATCGGGACATTCTAGGAATGAGCAGTTCTTC.

Details on this clone: One end of the junction is discordant with germline, which a read error may explain. V usage is TRBV7-9 and J usage is TRBJ1-1; D remains unclear. Germline assignment: CDR1 SEHNR and CDR2 FQNEAQ (reference sequence). This CDR3 is 12 amino acids long. The CDR3 is CSSSARGTEAFF. The CDR3 DNA reads as TGTTCCAGCAGCGCGAGAGGCACTGAAGCTTTCTTT.

The chain employs TRBV28 and TRBJ1-5; 8 nucleotides line up with TRBD1. The CDR3 is 15 residues long. V lost 4 bases to trimming and J lost 6 bases; unmatched junction nucleotides: 8. Germline CDR1 reads MDHEN; CDR2 reads SYDVKM. The CDR3 sequence is CASSSYRGEGQPQHF. The CDR3 DNA is TGTGCCAGCAGTTCATACAGGGGGGAAGGTCAGCCCCAGCATTTT.

The chain has TRBV20-1 and TRBJ1-2, with D unclear. Looked up from germline, CDR1 is DFQATT and CDR2 is SNEGSKA (reference sequence). V was clipped by 3 bases and J by 5 bases, with 7 bases between them. The CDR3 consists of 11 residues. Here the CDR3 reads CSASPHYGYTF. CDR3 coding DNA: TGCAGTGCTAGCCCCCATTATGGCTACACCTTC.

This chain connects TRBV6-5 to TRBJ2-5, with 9 bases identical to TRBD1. The V gene's germline CDR1 is MNHEY and CDR2 SVGAGI. The CDR3 is made up of 13 amino acids. After removal of 6 bases from V and 6 bases from J, the junction contained 5 bases not matched to a gene. This chain's CDR3 is CASSQGQGQTQYF. The CDR3, as DNA: TGTGCCAGCAGCCAGGGACAGGGACAGACCCAGTACTTC.

The chain is built from TRBV19 and TRBJ1-5; TRBD1 aligns across 8 bases. Germline-derived CDR1 and CDR2 are LNHDA and SQIVND (reference sequence). The CDR3 consists of 13 residues. V gave up 10 bases and J gave up 10 bases; unmatched junction bases: 12. The CDR3 sequence is CATGTDRAAPQHF. The DNA of the CDR3 is TGTGCCACTGGAACGGACAGGGCGGCCCCCCAGCATTTT.

The chain couples TRBV10-2 to TRBJ2-7, with TRBD1 identical over 8 bases. Germline V CDR1 and CDR2: WSHSY, SAAADI. With V trimmed by 6 bases and J by 5 bases, 6 bases remained unmatched. The CDR3 sequence is 13 residues long. The CDR3 loop is CASSGQGGNEQYF. DNA for the CDR3: TGCGCCAGCAGCGGACAGGGAGGTAACGAGCAGTACTTC.

This sequence joins TRBV19 and TRBJ2-7, with 8 bases aligning to TRBD2. Germline V gives CDR1 LNHDA, CDR2 SQIVND (reference sequence). The CDR3 is made up of 14 amino acids. V trimming: 1 base; J trimming: 6 bases; junction bases outside the gene matches: 5. Here the CDR3 DNA reads TGTGCCAGTAGTATAGTAGCGGGGTCCAGCGAGCAGTACTTC. Its protein is CASSIVAGSSEQYF.